The 18 T cell receptor beta chains in this list originate from one sample, sequenced in a study of blood T cell repertoires in COVID-19 (dated by TCRdb to the early 2020s). The method behind the library was the immunoSEQ multiplex PCR assay. TCRdb took over this immuneACCESS table, retaining in-frame rearrangements with V and J assigned. Such tables are incomplete; in checked studies, under half of the missing clones stem from an unresolved V gene, and the remainder is unexplained. In all, the sample holds about 220,000 clones, and approximately 90% of those were seen once. 2% to 2.5% of the sample is held by the ten biggest clonotypes. Material for sequencing was peripheral blood. All receptors derive from a man under 40 who had recovered from COVID-19.

This chain joins TRBV29-1 and TRBJ1-1; tentatively, D is TRBD1 (6 bases). The CDR3 contains 11 residues. V lost 4 bases, J lost 4 bases, and 7 bases lay in between. Germline CDR1 is SQVTM and CDR2 is ANQGSEA. The CDR3 DNA sequence: TGCAGCGTTGGAGGGGGCACTGAAGCTTTCTTT. Its protein product is CSVGGGTEAFF.

V usage is TRBV5-5 and J usage is TRBJ2-7; 8 positions agree with TRBD1. The CDR3 consists of 15 residues. From germline, CDR1 is SGHKS and CDR2 YYEKEE (reference sequence). V shed 4 bases and J 2 bases; nucleotides not matched to a gene: 8. CDR3 DNA: TGTGCCAGCAGCGGGAGGCAGGGGGCGACCTACGAGCAGTACTTC. It codes for CASSGRQGATYEQYF.

In this sample, this clone turned up once. The rearrangement uses TRBV19 and TRBJ1-2; D gene ambiguous. CDR3 size: 14 residues. CDR1 LNHDA and CDR2 SQIVND come from the germline V gene (reference sequence). Trimming cost V 5 bases and J 4 bases, with 14 bases left between them. CDR3 coding DNA: TGTGCCAGTAGTCACGAGCCTTCCCTCTATGGCTACACCTTC. Protein sequence: CASSHEPSLYGYTF.

The chain joins TRBV10-3 to TRBJ2-2; possibly TRBD2 for D (6 bases). The CDR3 runs 14 residues. Germline V lookup: CDR1 ENHRY, CDR2 SYGVKD. Trimming removed 10 bases at V and 5 bases at J, with 17 bases between. The CDR3: CATSGTHPTGELFF. CDR3 DNA sequence: TGTGCCACCTCCGGGACTCACCCTACCGGGGAGCTGTTTTTT.

V usage is TRBV4-1 and J usage is TRBJ1-6, with a tentative D call TRBD1 (5 bases). The CDR3 is 15 residues long. V was cut by 1 base and J by 10 bases, with 14 bases left in between. Per the germline V gene, CDR1 is MGHRA and CDR2 is YSYEKL. CDR3 region: CASSQGSGGNSPLHF. The CDR3 region has the DNA TGCGCCAGCAGCCAAGGAAGTGGGGGGAACTCACCCCTCCACTTT.

CDR3 loop: CASSLDRGPYEQYF. CDR3 nucleotides: TGTGCCAGCAGCTTAGACAGGGGCCCCTACGAGCAGTACTTC. This chain uses TRBV11-2 with TRBJ2-7, with D tentatively TRBD1 (6 bases). Germline V gene data show CDR1 as SGHAT and CDR2 as FQNNGV. The CDR3 is 14 amino acids. V dropped 0 bases and J dropped 2 bases, with 8 bases sitting between them.

CDR3 in DNA: TGTGCCAGCAGCTTAGTAGCGGGGATAACCGGGGAGCTGTTTTTT. Amino acid sequence: CASSLVAGITGELFF. This chain connects TRBV7-9 to TRBJ2-2; TRBD2 agrees at 8 bases. Trimming at V came to 1 base and at J to 5 bases, leaving 3 bases not matched to a gene. There are 15 residues in the CDR3. The V gene's germline CDR1 is SEHNR and CDR2 FQNEAQ (reference sequence). Full variable domain (remainder filled in from reference TRBV7-9 and TRBJ2-2): DTGVSQNPRHKITKRGQNVTFRCDPISEHNRLYWYRQTLGQGPEFLTYFQNEAQLEKSRLLSDRFSAERPKGSFSTLEIQRTEQGDSAMYLCASSLVAGITGELFFGEGSRLTVL.

V usage is TRBV10-3 and J usage is TRBJ2-2; 11 nucleotides agree with TRBD1. The CDR3 spans 16 residues. The junction had 6 bases not matched to a gene; V was cut back by 3 bases and J by 6 bases. Germline CDR1 ENHRY, CDR2 SYGVKD. The CDR3 DNA sequence: TGTGCCATCAGTGACGGACCGGGACAGGGGGCCGGGGAGCTGTTTTTT. Encoded protein: CAISDGPGQGAGELFF.

A few counts support this clone. The chain joins TRBV2 to TRBJ2-7; the D is unclear. This CDR3 spans 12 amino acids. Trimming shortened V by 3 bases and J by 0 bases, and 3 bases separated the two germline ends. Germline CDR1 is SNHLY and CDR2 is FYNNEI. The CDR3 DNA follows: TGTGCCAGCAGTGACGGCTCCTACGAGCAGTACTTC. Translating it yields CASSDGSYEQYF.

The chain joins TRBV19 to TRBJ1-1; TRBD1 matches 8 bases. This CDR3 comprises 15 residues. Germline V CDR1 and CDR2: LNHDA, SQIVND (reference sequence). V gave up 5 bases and J gave up 1 base; unmatched junction bases: 6. CDR3 bases: TGTGCCAGTAGTGCCCCGGGACAGGCGAACACTGAAGCTTTCTTT. This translates into CASSAPGQANTEAFF. The full variable domain, completed using reference TRBV19 and TRBJ1-1, is DGGITQSPKYLFRKEGQNVTLSCEQNLNHDAMYWYRQDPGQGLRLIYYSQIVNDFQKGDIAEGYSVSREKKESFPLTVTSAQKNPTAFYLCASSAPGQANTEAFFGQGTRLTVV.

The CDR3 loop reads CASSPGLRYNEQFF. CDR3 bases: TGTGCCAGCAGCCCGGGACTACGATACAATGAGCAGTTCTTC. J is TRBJ2-1 and V is TRBV5-6; 7 nucleotides line up with TRBD2. The CDR3 has 14 amino acids. Germline values: CDR1 SGHDT, CDR2 YYEEEE. With V trimmed by 4 bases and J by 4 bases, 5 bases remained unmatched.

The chain combines TRBV18 with TRBJ1-5; the D gene is possibly TRBD1 (6 bases). Germline CDR1 reads KGHSH; CDR2 reads LQKENI. The ends were cut back, 1 base at V and 0 bases at J, with 10 bases in the middle. The CDR3 is made up of 16 amino acids. CDR3 coding DNA: TGTGCCAGCTCACCACGACAGGTCGATAGCAATCAGCCCCAGCATTTT. Amino acid sequence: CASSPRQVDSNQPQHF.

The J gene is TRBJ2-3, the V gene TRBV5-1; D is undetermined. The CDR3 sequence is 12 residues long. V lost 4 bases and J 4 bases, leaving 7 bases between the germline ends. CDR1 is SGHRS, CDR2 YFSETQ, per germline. The CDR3 DNA reads as TGCGCCAGCAGCGAAGAGTCAGATACGCAGTATTTT. Translated: CASSEESDTQYF.

This clone was seen a handful of times. This chain connects TRBV5-4 to TRBJ2-7; D might be TRBD2 (6 bases). Germline V gene sequence: CDR1 SGHNT, CDR2 YYREEE (reference sequence). The CDR3 loop spans 14 amino acids. Trimming removed 4 bases at V and 4 bases at J, with 15 bases between. CDR3 DNA: TGTGCCAGCAGCGCCGGGACTCTGTTGTACGAGCAGTACTTC. Translation: CASSAGTLLYEQYF.

This chain joins TRBV27 and TRBJ2-5; D is unresolved. V was trimmed by 6 bases and J by 5 bases, leaving 13 bases between them. This CDR3 is built from 13 residues. Germline assignment: CDR1 MNHEY and CDR2 SMNVEV (reference sequence). CDR3 bases: TGTGCCAGCAGCCGCCCAGGTATGGAGACCCAGTACTTC. It is translated as CASSRPGMETQYF.

The chain is built from TRBV4-2 and TRBJ1-3, with TRBD1 as a possible D gene (6 bases). The CDR3 has 16 amino acids. The V end lost 3 bases, the J end lost 0 bases, and 12 bases lay between the germline ends. The V gene's germline CDR1 is LGHNA and CDR2 YNFKEQ. The CDR3 region is CASSHLDRTSGNTIYF. The CDR3 region has the DNA TGTGCCAGCAGCCATCTCGACAGGACCTCTGGAAACACCATATATTTT.

This clone was seen a few times. This rearrangement joins TRBV5-1 to TRBJ2-3, with 12 bases aligning to TRBD2. Germline lookup yields CDR1 SGHRS and CDR2 YFSETQ. V shed 4 bases and J 2 bases; nucleotides not matched to a gene: 5. There are 16 residues in the CDR3. DNA of the CDR3: TGCGCCAGCAGCGGCGGGACTAGCGGGCTCACAGATACGCAGTATTTT. It translates to CASSGGTSGLTDTQYF. The variable domain in full, completed from reference TRBV5-1 and TRBJ2-3, reads KAGVTQTPRYLIKTRGQQVTLSCSPISGHRSVSWYQQTPGQGLQFLFEYFSETQRNKGNFPGRFSGRQFSNSRSEMNVSTLELGDSALYLCASSGGTSGLTDTQYFGPGTRLTVL.

The genes are TRBV14 and TRBJ2-7, with a weak D call TRBD1 (5 bases). V was clipped by 4 bases and J by 6 bases, with 22 bases between them. The CDR3 is made up of 16 amino acids. Germline-derived CDR1 and CDR2 are SGHDN and FVKESK. The CDR3 region is CASSPRTPQDPFEQYF. CDR3 nucleotide sequence: TGTGCCAGCAGCCCCCGGACACCCCAGGACCCCTTCGAGCAGTACTTC.